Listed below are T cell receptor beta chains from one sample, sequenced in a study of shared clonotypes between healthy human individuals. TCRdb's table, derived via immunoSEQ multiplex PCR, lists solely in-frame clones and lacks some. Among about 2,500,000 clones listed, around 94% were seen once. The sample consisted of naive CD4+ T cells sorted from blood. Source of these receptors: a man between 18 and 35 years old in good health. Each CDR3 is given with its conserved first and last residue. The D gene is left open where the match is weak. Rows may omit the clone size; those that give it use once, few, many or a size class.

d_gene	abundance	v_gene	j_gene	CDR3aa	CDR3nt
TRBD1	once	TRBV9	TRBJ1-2	CASSGRQGRGYGYTF	TGTGCCAGCAGCGGACGACAGGGACGGGGCTATGGCTACACCTTC
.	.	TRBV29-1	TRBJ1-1	CSVSREQGGTEAFF	TGCAGCGTTTCCAGGGAACAGGGAGGCACTGAAGCTTTCTTT
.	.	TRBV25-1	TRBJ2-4	CASSDVGEPKNIQYF	TGTGCCAGCAGTGATGTGGGTGAACCCAAAAACATTCAGTACTTC
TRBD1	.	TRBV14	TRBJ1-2	CASSRYSGTVNYGYTF	TGTGCCAGCAGCCGTTACTCCGGGACAGTTAACTATGGCTACACCTTC
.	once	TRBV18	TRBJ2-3	CASSPMEAVQDTQYF	TGTGCCAGCTCACCAATGGAGGCAGTCCAAGATACGCAGTATTTT
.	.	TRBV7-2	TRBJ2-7	CASSLDGNRVRVQYF	TGTGCCAGCAGCTTAGATGGCAACAGAGTCCGGGTGCAGTACTTC
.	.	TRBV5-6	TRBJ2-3	CASSLDQKQDTQYF	TGTGCCAGCAGCTTAGACCAGAAGCAAGATACGCAGTATTTT
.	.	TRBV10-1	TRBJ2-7	CASSEGLGGNEQYF	TGCGCCAGCAGTGAGGGCCTCGGGGGAAACGAGCAGTACTTC
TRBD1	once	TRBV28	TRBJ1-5	CASRAGGSNQPQHF	TGTGCCAGCAGGGCAGGGGGGAGCAATCAGCCCCAGCATTTT
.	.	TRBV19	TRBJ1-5	CASSIDRRQPQHF	TGTGCCAGTAGTATTGACAGGAGGCAGCCCCAGCATTTT
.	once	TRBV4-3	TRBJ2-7	CASSQDSYQGGYEQYF	TGCGCCAGCAGCCAAGATTCATACCAGGGCGGGTACGAGCAGTACTTC
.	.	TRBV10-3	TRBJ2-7	CAISGSPLGGYEQYF	TGTGCCATCAGCGGGAGCCCCCTGGGGGGCTACGAGCAGTACTTC
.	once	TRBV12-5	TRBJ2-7	CASGLTQRNRSVEPYEQYF	TGTGCTAGTGGTTTGACTCAGCGGAACAGGTCTGTTGAGCCCTACGAGCAGTACTTC
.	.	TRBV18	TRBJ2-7	CASSPQTLGLGAYEQYF	TGTGCCAGCTCACCACAAACCCTGGGACTGGGAGCCTACGAGCAGTACTTC
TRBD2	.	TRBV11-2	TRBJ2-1	CASSLTSGAYNEQFF	TGTGCCAGCAGCCTGACTAGCGGAGCCTACAATGAGCAGTTCTTC
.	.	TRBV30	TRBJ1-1	CAWSVRDNTEAFF	TGTGCCTGGAGTGTCCGGGACAACACTGAAGCTTTCTTT
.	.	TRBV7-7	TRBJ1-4	CASSSGTTGKLFF	TGTGCTAGCAGCTCCGGGACAACGGGTAAACTGTTTTTT
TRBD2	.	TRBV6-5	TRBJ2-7	CASSRGDYEQYF	TGTGCCAGCAGTCGGGGGGACTACGAGCAGTACTTC
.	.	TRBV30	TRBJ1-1	CAWSAGQAEAFF	TGTGCCTGGAGTGCCGGACAAGCTGAAGCTTTCTTT
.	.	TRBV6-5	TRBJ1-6	CASSSRSTELGTPLHF	TGTGCCAGCAGTTCCCGTTCGACAGAGCTAGGCACACCCCTCCACTTT
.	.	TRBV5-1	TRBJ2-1	CASSLAGWGTYNEQFF	TGCGCCAGCAGCTTGGCGGGTTGGGGGACCTACAATGAGCAGTTCTTC
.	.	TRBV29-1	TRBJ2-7	CSVAPTVYEQYF	TGCAGCGTTGCACCGACAGTCTACGAGCAGTACTTC
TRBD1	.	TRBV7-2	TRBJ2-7	CASSARTGGFHEQYF	TGTGCCAGCAGCGCCCGGACAGGGGGGTTCCACGAGCAGTACTTC
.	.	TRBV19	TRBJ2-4	CASSSGSNNIQYF	TGTGCCAGTAGTAGCGGATCTAATAACATTCAGTACTTC
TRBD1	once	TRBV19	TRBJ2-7	CASSSGTGNYEQYF	TGTGCCAGTAGCTCCGGGACAGGAAACTACGAGCAGTACTTC
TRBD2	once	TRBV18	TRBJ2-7	CASSPIFSLANSYEQYF	TGTGCCAGCTCACCTATATTTTCACTAGCGAACTCCTACGAGCAGTACTTC
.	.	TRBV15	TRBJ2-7	CATSRDRGGRHEQYF	TGTGCCACCAGCAGAGATAGGGGGGGGAGGCACGAGCAGTACTTC
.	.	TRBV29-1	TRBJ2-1	CSVAGLTYNEQFF	TGCAGCGTCGCGGGACTGACGTACAATGAGCAGTTCTTC
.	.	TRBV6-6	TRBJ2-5	CASSTGQLRSETQYF	TGTGCCAGCAGTACCGGGCAGCTGAGGTCAGAGACCCAGTACTTC
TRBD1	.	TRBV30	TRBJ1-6	CAWIKGGNSPLHF	TGTGCCTGGATTAAAGGGGGCAATTCACCCCTCCACTTT
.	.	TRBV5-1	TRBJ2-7	CASSLRGSFYEQYF	TGCGCCAGCAGCTTGCGGGGCAGCTTCTACGAGCAGTACTTC
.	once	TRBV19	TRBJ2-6	CATRNSPGANVLTF	TGTGCCACAAGAAACTCGCCCGGGGCCAACGTCCTGACTTTC
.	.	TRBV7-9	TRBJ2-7	CASSPRTAPYEQYF	TGTGCCAGCAGCCCGCGGACGGCCCCCTACGAGCAGTACTTC
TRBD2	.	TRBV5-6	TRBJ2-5	CASSGLAPETQYF	TGTGCCAGCTCCGGACTAGCACCAGAGACCCAGTACTTC
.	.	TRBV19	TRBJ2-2	CASSIGQGPYTGELFF	TGTGCCAGTAGTATTGGGCAGGGGCCCTACACCGGGGAGCTGTTTTTT
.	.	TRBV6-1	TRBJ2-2	CASSPRTFGELFF	TGTGCCAGCAGTCCGAGGACCTTCGGGGAGCTGTTTTTT
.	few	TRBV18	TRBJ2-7	CASSPDSYEQYF	TGTGCCAGCTCACCGGACAGTTACGAGCAGTACTTC
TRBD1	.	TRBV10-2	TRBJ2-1	CASSFSGTGSGSYNEQFF	TGCGCCAGCAGTTTCTCCGGGACAGGGTCGGGCTCCTACAATGAGCAGTTCTTC
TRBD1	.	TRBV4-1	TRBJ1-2	CASSLPGTGNGYTF	TGCGCCAGCAGCCTCCCCGGGACAGGGAATGGCTACACCTTC
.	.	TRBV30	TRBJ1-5	CAWSGGGNQPQHF	TGTGCCTGGAGTGGGGGTGGCAATCAGCCCCAGCATTTT
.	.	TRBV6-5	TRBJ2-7	CASSRLGGRLSEQYF	TGTGCCAGCAGTCGGCTAGGGGGGCGCTTGTCCGAGCAGTACTTC
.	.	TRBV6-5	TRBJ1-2	CASSYSPVPDGYTF	TGTGCCAGCAGTTACTCGCCAGTACCGGATGGCTACACCTTC
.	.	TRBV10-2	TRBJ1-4	CASSQGLYNEKLFF	TGCGCCAGCAGTCAGGGCCTTTATAATGAAAAACTGTTTTTT
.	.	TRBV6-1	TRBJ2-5	CASRLVRAPGTQYF	TGTGCCAGCAGACTAGTGAGGGCCCCGGGGACCCAGTACTTC